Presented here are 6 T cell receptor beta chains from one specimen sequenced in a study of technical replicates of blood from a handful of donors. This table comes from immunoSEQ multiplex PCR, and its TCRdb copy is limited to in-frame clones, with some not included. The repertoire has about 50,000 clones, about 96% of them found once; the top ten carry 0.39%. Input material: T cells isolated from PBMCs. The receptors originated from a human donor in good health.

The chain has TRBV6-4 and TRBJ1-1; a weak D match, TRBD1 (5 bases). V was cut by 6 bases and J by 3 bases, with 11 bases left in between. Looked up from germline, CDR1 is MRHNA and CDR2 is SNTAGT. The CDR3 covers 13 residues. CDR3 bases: TGTGCCAGCAGAGGGGAATTGGACACTGAAGCTTTCTTT. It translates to CASRGELDTEAFF.

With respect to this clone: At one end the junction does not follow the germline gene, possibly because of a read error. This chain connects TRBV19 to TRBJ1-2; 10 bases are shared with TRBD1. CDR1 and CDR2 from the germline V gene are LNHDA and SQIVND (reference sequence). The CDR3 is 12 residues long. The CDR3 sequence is CASSRGQGLYDF. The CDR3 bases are TGTGCCAGTAGTAGGGGACAGGGGTTATACGATTTC.

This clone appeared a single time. CDR3 nucleotide sequence: TGTGCCAGCAGCCCGCGGATTAGCTGGGACACCATATATTTT. Translating gives CASSPRISWDTIYF. V is TRBV9 and J is TRBJ1-3; D not certain. The germline V gene encodes CDR1 SGDLS and CDR2 YYNGEE. This CDR3 is built from 14 residues. V lost 4 bases to trimming and J lost 8 bases, with 16 bases between them.

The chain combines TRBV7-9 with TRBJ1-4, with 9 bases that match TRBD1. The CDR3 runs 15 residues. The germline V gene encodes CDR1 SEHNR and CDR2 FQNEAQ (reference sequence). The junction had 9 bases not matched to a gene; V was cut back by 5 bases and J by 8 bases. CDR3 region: CASSPRQGEYEKLFF. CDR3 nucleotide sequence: TGTGCCAGCAGCCCAAGACAGGGGGAGTACGAAAAACTGTTTTTT.

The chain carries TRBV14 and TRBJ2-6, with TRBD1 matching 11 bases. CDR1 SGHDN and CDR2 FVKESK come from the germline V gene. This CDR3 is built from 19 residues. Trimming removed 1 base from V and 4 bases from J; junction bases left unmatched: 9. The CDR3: CASSQVYGQGALGANVLTF. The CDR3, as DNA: TGTGCCAGCAGCCAAGTCTATGGACAGGGGGCGCTCGGGGCCAACGTCCTGACTTTC. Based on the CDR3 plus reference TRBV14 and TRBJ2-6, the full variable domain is EAGVTQFPSHSVIEKGQTVTLRCDPISGHDNLYWYRRVMGKEIKFLLHFVKESKQDESGMPNNRFLAERTGGTYSTLKVQPAELEDSGVYFCASSQVYGQGALGANVLTFGAGSRLTVL.

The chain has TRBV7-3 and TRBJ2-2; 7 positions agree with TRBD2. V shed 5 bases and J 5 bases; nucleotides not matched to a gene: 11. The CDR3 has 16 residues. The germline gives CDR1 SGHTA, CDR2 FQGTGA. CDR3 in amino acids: CASSLRDYRSTGELFF. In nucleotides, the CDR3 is TGTGCCAGCAGCCTCCGGGACTATAGATCAACCGGGGAGCTGTTTTTT.